One sample yielded the 21 T cell receptor beta chains listed below, sequenced in a study of regulatory T cells in long-lasting Graves disease. The time point is: persistent/refractory GD, antithyroid drugs over 5 years with positive TRAb. PBMC RNA was the source of the TCR library. According to the study, TCR beta libraries were built with iRepertoire HTBI primers and CDR3-region Arm-PCR. TCRdb ran MiXCR on the multiplex PCR reads and lists one entry per CDR3 protein. The sample lists 500,000 to 700,000 distinct CDR3 sequences; about 32% were seen once. The starting material was peripheral blood mononuclear cells (PBMCs), obtained when the disease was refractory, from a patient treated with antithyroid drugs. These TCRs come from a female donor with Graves disease.

The chain carries TRBV14 and TRBJ1-2; weak D call: TRBD1 (6 bases). The CDR3 contains 16 residues. Trimming pared 0 bases from V and 8 bases from J, leaving 19 bases between. CDR1 is SGHDN and CDR2 is FVKESK in the germline V gene. In nucleotides, the CDR3 is TGTGCCAGCAGCCAAGATCGGGTCGGGCAGGGGCACGGCTACACCTTC. Protein sequence: CASSQDRVGQGHGYTF.

The table lists this clonotype with a few counts. This chain connects TRBV7-2 to TRBJ1-1; the D is unclear. V gave up 1 base and J gave up 1 base, with 7 bases separating them. The CDR3 has 14 residues. CDR1 and CDR2 (germline): SGHTA, FQGNSA. The CDR3 protein is CASSLVSANTEAFF. CDR3 coding DNA: TGTGCCAGCAGCTTAGTATCCGCGAACACTGAAGCTTTCTTT.

This clonotype was observed a single time. The chain uses TRBV2 and TRBJ2-1, with 9 bases aligning to TRBD2. Germline lookup yields CDR1 SNHLY and CDR2 FYNNEI. V shed 9 bases and J 8 bases; nucleotides not matched to a gene: 5. The CDR3 is 12 residues long. The CDR3 reads CASRTSVDEQFF. CDR3 nucleotides: TGTGCCAGTAGGACTAGCGTTGATGAGCAGTTCTTC.

This clonotype showed up just a few times. The rearrangement joins TRBV6-2 or TRBV6-3 to TRBJ1-2; D possibly corresponds to TRBD1 (5 bases). This CDR3 is 14 amino acids long. The germline V gene encodes CDR1 MNHEY and CDR2 SVGEGT. The germline V and J ends were trimmed by 2 bases and 3 bases, with 10 bases remaining between them. CDR3 nucleotides: TGTGCCAGCAGTTACGGGGCGGAACACTATGGCTACACCTTC. This translates into CASSYGAEHYGYTF.

CDR3: CASSVEPGQGAYEQYF. CDR3 DNA sequence: TGTGCCAGCAGCGTAGAGCCGGGACAGGGGGCCTACGAGCAGTACTTC. This chain links TRBV9 with TRBJ2-7; 11 nucleotides line up with TRBD1. J was trimmed by 2 bases and V by 0 bases; bases with no gene match: 4. The CDR3 runs to 16 residues. Germline lookup yields CDR1 SGDLS and CDR2 YYNGEE.

This rearrangement joins TRBV6-1 to TRBJ1-1; D gene unclear. The length of the CDR3 is 12 residues. The germline V gene encodes CDR1 MNHNS and CDR2 SASEGT. V lost 6 bases to trimming and J lost 4 bases, with 9 bases between them. CDR3 DNA sequence: TGTGCCAGCAGGGGGTTGACCACTGAAGCTTTCTTT. As protein: CASRGLTTEAFF.

The chain has TRBV20-1 and TRBJ1-2; possible D gene TRBD1, 6 bases. The germline V gene has CDR1 DFQATT and CDR2 SNEGSKA (reference sequence). The length of the CDR3 is 12 residues. DNA of the CDR3: TGCAGCCACAGGGAAAGTAACTATGGCTACACCTTC. It specifies CSHRESNYGYTF.

The chain has TRBV19 and TRBJ1-5; D gene uncertain. The CDR3 totals 15 residues. Germline CDR1 is LNHDA and CDR2 is SQIVND (reference sequence). The V and J ends lost 3 bases and 0 bases respectively, with 9 bases between them. The CDR3 region has the DNA TGTGCCAGTAGTATCCGGGGATATAGCAATCAGCCCCAGCATTTT. Its translation: CASSIRGYSNQPQHF.

The V gene is TRBV6-2 or TRBV6-3, the J gene TRBJ2-3; D gene ambiguous. This CDR3 comprises 14 residues. Germline V gene sequence: CDR1 MNHEY, CDR2 SVGEGT. V lost 8 bases, J lost 0 bases, and 12 bases lay in between. Here the CDR3 reads CASLSYPSTDTQYF. Written as DNA, the CDR3 is TGTGCCAGCCTAAGCTACCCTAGCACAGATACGCAGTATTTT.

This clonotype has at least ten counts. The CDR3 coding sequence is TGTGCCAGGGAGGGCCCCACCTATGGCTACACCTTC. Residues: CAREGPTYGYTF. V gene TRBV2 combines with J gene TRBJ1-2; D not resolved. Germline V lookup: CDR1 SNHLY, CDR2 FYNNEI. V was cut by 9 bases and J by 4 bases, with 12 bases left in between. The CDR3 sequence is 12 residues long.

This clonotype was observed many times. This rearrangement joins TRBV12-3 or TRBV12-4 to TRBJ1-1; D ambiguous. The CDR3 extends over 13 amino acids. V was trimmed by 1 base and J by 11 bases, leaving 14 bases between them. The CDR3 region is CASSLELWTGAFF. In DNA form, the CDR3 reads TGTGCCAGCAGTTTAGAGTTATGGACTGGGGCTTTCTTT.

The V and J genes are TRBV7-3 and TRBJ2-4, with 9 bases identical to TRBD2. In germline, CDR1 is SGHTA, CDR2 FQGTGA. V trimming: 5 bases; J trimming: 0 bases; junction bases outside the gene matches: 5. The CDR3 runs 16 residues. Written as DNA, the CDR3 is TGTGCCAGCAGCCGACAAGCGGGAGGAGCCAAAAACATTCAGTACTTC. This translates into CASSRQAGGAKNIQYF.

The gene calls are TRBV28 and TRBJ1-4; TRBD1 might be the D (5 bases). Trimming removed 6 bases from V and 6 bases from J, with 17 bases in between. The CDR3 totals 15 residues. CDR1 and CDR2 (germline): MDHEN, SYDVKM. The CDR3 region has the DNA TGTGCCAGCAGCGGATTCGGGACGCAGTATGAAAAACTGTTTTTT. Translation gives CASSGFGTQYEKLFF.

This sequence joins TRBV6-1 and TRBJ2-7; D not resolved. The CDR3 loop spans 15 amino acids. The germline CDR1 and CDR2 sequences are MNHNS and SASEGT. The V end lost 6 bases, the J end lost 2 bases, and 17 bases lay between the germline ends. Here the CDR3 DNA reads TGTGCCAGCAGCCCTCCCTGGACCACGACCTACGAGCAGTACTTC. Translated, it gives CASSPPWTTTYEQYF.

CDR3 in DNA: TGTGCCAGCAGTGAAGTATATACGGGGACGAGGGGACTTAAGGGCTATGGCTACACCTTC. Translated, it gives CASSEVYTGTRGLKGYGYTF. The V call is TRBV2, the J call TRBJ1-2; D is possibly TRBD1 (5 bases). The CDR3 totals 20 residues. V gave up 1 base and J gave up 4 bases, with 28 bases separating them. CDR1 is SNHLY, CDR2 FYNNEI, per germline. The full variable domain, completed using reference TRBV2 and TRBJ1-2, is EPEVTQTPSHQVTQMGQEVILRCVPISNHLYFYWYRQILGQKVEFLVSFYNNEISEKSEIFDDQFSVERPDGSNFTLKIRSTKLEDSAMYFCASSEVYTGTRGLKGYGYTFGSGTRLTVV.

This clonotype was seen more than once but under ten times. This chain links TRBV20-1 with TRBJ2-7, with 7 nucleotides matching TRBD2. J lost 3 bases, V lost 3 bases, and 8 bases had no gene match. From germline, CDR1 is DFQATT and CDR2 SNEGSKA (reference sequence). The CDR3 runs 14 residues. CDR3 in DNA: TGCAGTGCTAGGGGGCTAGCGGAAAACTACGAGCAGTACTTC. As protein: CSARGLAENYEQYF.

The chain links TRBV7-9 to TRBJ1-1; D remains unclear. V lost 5 bases and J lost 3, with 10 bases in between. The CDR3 covers 13 residues. Germline V lookup: CDR1 SEHNR, CDR2 FQNEAQ (reference sequence). The CDR3 sequence is CASSREGYTEAFF. CDR3 nucleotides: TGTGCCAGCAGCCGAGAAGGGTACACTGAAGCTTTCTTT.

This clonotype was detected many times. This chain links TRBV12-5 with TRBJ2-6, with 9 bases identical to TRBD1. From germline, CDR1 is LGHNT and CDR2 FRNRAP. This CDR3 contains 19 residues. J gave up 0 bases and V 0 bases, and 6 bases lay outside the gene matches. CDR3 coding DNA: TGTGCTAGTGGTTTGGTCGCCGGGACAGGGCTCTCTGGGGCCAACGTCCTGACTTTC. Residues: CASGLVAGTGLSGANVLTF.

This clonotype has a handful of counts. The chain recombines TRBV6-1 with TRBJ2-7, with D perhaps being TRBD1 or TRBD2 (5 bases each). From germline, CDR1 is MNHNS and CDR2 SASEGT. CDR3 length: 16 amino acids. V gave up 1 base and J gave up 3 bases, with 16 bases separating them. CDR3 nucleotide sequence: TGTGCCAGCAGTGAAGGCGCGGGTGGGGCGCGCTACGAGCAGTACTTC. It yields the protein CASSEGAGGARYEQYF.

Ten or more counts support this clonotype. The chain employs TRBV7-2 and TRBJ1-2; D call uncertain. CDR3 length: 13 amino acids. Trimming removed 4 bases from V and 4 bases from J, with 10 bases in between. Per germline, CDR1 SGHTA and CDR2 FQGNSA. The CDR3 protein is CASSSRRAYGYTF. Written as DNA, the CDR3 is TGTGCCAGCAGCTCCCGACGAGCCTATGGCTACACCTTC.

This clonotype appeared a few times. The chain combines TRBV7-9 with TRBJ1-4; D is unclear. Per the germline V gene, CDR1 is SEHNR and CDR2 is FQNEAQ (reference sequence). V lost 5 bases and J lost 13, with 8 bases in between. The CDR3 extends over 10 amino acids. CDR3 sequence reads: CASSAERLFF. CDR3 in DNA: TGTGCCAGCAGCGCTGAGAGACTGTTTTTT.